This is a list of T cell receptor beta chains from one sample in a study of glioma-infiltrating T cells after dendritic cell vaccination. TCRdb's table, derived via immunoSEQ multiplex PCR, lists solely in-frame clones and lacks some. This table holds roughly 60,000 clones, about 89% found once. Sequenced material: blood, taken after dendritic cell vaccination. The receptor set was obtained from a human donor with glioblastoma. Both conserved end residues are part of each CDR3. D genes are given only for firm matches. Clone sizes are given selectively: once, few, many, or a class where the clone is expanded.

clone_size d_call j_call v_call cdr3_aa cdr3_nt
- - TRBJ2-2 TRBV18 CASSLPNRNTGELFF TGTGCCAGCTCACTCCCCAACAGGAACACCGGGGAGCTGTTTTTT
once TRBD1 TRBJ1-2 TRBV6-1 CASSATGGGVSLTNYGYTF TGTGCCAGCAGTGCAACAGGGGGCGGCGTGTCCCTAACTAACTATGGCTACACCTTC
- TRBD1 TRBJ1-6 TRBV7-9 CASSLTRGLNNSPLHF TGTGCCAGCAGCTTAACCAGGGGGCTCAATAATTCACCCCTCCACTTT
- TRBD1 TRBJ1-3 TRBV5-6 CASSPGQGYGFSGNTIYF TGTGCCAGCAGCCCTGGACAGGGATATGGGTTCTCTGGAAACACCATATATTTT
- TRBD1 TRBJ2-7 TRBV29-1 CSVGDSYEQYF TGCAGCGTTGGGGACAGCTACGAGCAGTACTTC
- - TRBJ2-5 TRBV7-9 CASSSYSAEETQYF TGTGCCAGCAGCTCCTATTCGGCGGAGGAGACCCAGTACTTC
- - TRBJ2-5 TRBV29-1 CSERTAVGTQYF TGCAGCGAACGGACAGCTGTCGGGACCCAGTACTTC
few - TRBJ1-5 TRBV27 CASSPGGGSRQPQHF TGTGCCAGCAGCCCCGGCGGGGGTTCGCGTCAGCCCCAGCATTTT
- - TRBJ1-1 TRBV2 CASSEDRSTEAFF TGTGCCAGCAGCGAAGACAGGTCTACTGAAGCTTTCTTT
- TRBD1 TRBJ1-2 TRBV27 CASSLQGAGGYTF TGTGCCAGCAGTTTGCAGGGGGCGGGTGGCTACACCTTC
- - TRBJ2-7 TRBV7-2 CASRYTGGVSLYEQYF TGTGCCAGCAGATATACAGGTGGGGTATCTCTCTACGAGCAGTACTTC
once - TRBJ2-2 TRBV9 CASSASGETNTGELFF TGTGCCAGCAGCGCGTCTGGAGAAACGAACACCGGGGAGCTGTTTTTT
- - TRBJ1-2 TRBV14 CASSQVGGRIGYGYTF TGTGCCAGCAGCCAAGTTGGGGGGAGGATCGGCTATGGCTACACCTTC
- TRBD1 TRBJ1-3 TRBV7-9 CASSLGDSSGNTIYF TGTGCCAGCAGCTTAGGGGACAGCTCTGGAAACACCATATATTTT
- - TRBJ1-4 TRBV6-6 CASRPPRGLGEKLFF TGTGCCAGCAGGCCCCCCCGGGGGTTAGGTGAAAAACTGTTTTTT
few TRBD1 TRBJ1-5 TRBV4-1 CASSQWTGNSNQPQHF TGCGCCAGCAGCCAATGGACAGGGAATAGCAATCAGCCCCAGCATTTT
- - TRBJ1-1 TRBV10-3 CAITTGNTEAFF TGTGCCATCACGACAGGGAACACTGAAGCTTTCTTT
- TRBD2 TRBJ2-3 TRBV6-1 CASSEVGSGGLTDTQYF TGTGCCAGCAGTGAAGTCGGTAGCGGGGGTTTAACAGATACGCAGTATTTT
- TRBD1 TRBJ2-1 TRBV28 CASSSSGTGPDNEQFF TGTGCCAGCAGTTCTTCCGGGACAGGTCCCGACAATGAGCAGTTCTTC
- - TRBJ2-6 TRBV29-1 CSVAQGVGANVLTF TGCAGCGTTGCACAGGGCGTTGGGGCCAACGTCCTGACTTTC
- TRBD1 TRBJ1-2 TRBV6-1 CASRLTGDYGYTF TGTGCCAGCAGACTAACAGGGGACTATGGCTACACCTTC
- - TRBJ1-6 TRBV4-1 CASSQEAGTYNSPLHF TGCGCCAGCAGCCAAGAAGCCGGGACCTATAATTCACCCCTCCACTTT
- - TRBJ1-5 TRBV30 CAWSVGYTPQHF TGTGCCTGGAGTGTCGGGTATACGCCCCAGCATTTT
- - TRBJ2-3 TRBV9 CASSVARAPDTQYF TGTGCCAGCAGCGTAGCCAGGGCCCCAGATACGCAGTATTTT
- - TRBJ2-7 TRBV6-1 CASSERLRHEQYF TGTGCCAGCAGTGAGAGGCTAAGGCACGAGCAGTACTTC
- TRBD2 TRBJ2-5 TRBV7-2 CASSGTSGYQETQYF TGTGCCAGCAGTGGGACTAGCGGGTACCAAGAGACCCAGTACTTC
- TRBD2 TRBJ2-1 TRBV7-2 CASSSGGLAGGQFF TGTGCCAGCAGCTCAGGGGGACTAGCGGGAGGGCAGTTCTTC
- TRBD2 TRBJ2-2 TRBV5-4 CASSLGLAGGTGELFF TGTGCCAGCAGCTTGGGACTAGCGGGGGGCACCGGGGAGCTGTTTTTT
- - TRBJ2-7 TRBV4-2 CASSQAQGVEQYF TGTGCCAGCAGCCAAGCGCAGGGTGTCGAGCAGTACTTC
- - TRBJ2-5 TRBV6-5 CASSSPGTQYF TGTGCCAGCAGTTCCCCCGGGACCCAGTACTTC
- TRBD1 TRBJ2-5 TRBV30 CAWSVRQGAEETQYF TGTGCCTGGAGTGTCCGGCAGGGGGCGGAAGAGACCCAGTACTTC
- - TRBJ1-2 TRBV29-1 CSVVKMTATYGYTF TGCAGCGTTGTAAAAATGACAGCGACCTATGGCTACACCTTC
- - TRBJ1-1 TRBV27 CASSFHRAGTEAFF TGTGCCAGCAGTTTTCACAGGGCTGGCACTGAAGCTTTCTTT
once - TRBJ1-1 TRBV5-6 CASSPERGEVTEAFF TGTGCCAGCAGCCCTGAGCGGGGCGAGGTTACTGAAGCTTTCTTT
- TRBD2 TRBJ2-1 TRBV12-5 CASGLGTSGNEQFF TGTGCTAGTGGTTTAGGGACTAGCGGTAATGAGCAGTTCTTC
- TRBD2 TRBJ2-7 TRBV19 CASSNRRTWSREGGYEQYF TGTGCCAGTAGTAATAGGAGGACCTGGAGTCGGGAGGGTGGTTACGAGCAGTACTTC
- TRBD1 TRBJ2-3 TRBV5-1 CASSWGETGGFAQYF TGCGCCAGCAGCTGGGGGGAAACAGGGGGATTTGCGCAGTATTTT
few - TRBJ2-7 TRBV11-3 CASSFFPQGVSEQYF TGTGCCAGCAGCTTCTTTCCCCAGGGTGTCTCCGAGCAGTACTTC
- TRBD1 TRBJ2-7 TRBV6-6 CASSFSGQGYEQYF TGTGCCAGCAGTTTTTCGGGACAGGGCTACGAGCAGTACTTC
few TRBD2 TRBJ2-7 TRBV14 CASSRSGGAGDEQYF TGTGCCAGCAGCCGGAGCGGGGGGGCCGGGGACGAGCAGTACTTC
- TRBD1 TRBJ2-7 TRBV7-8 CASSLVILGTGVYEQYF TGTGCCAGCAGCTTAGTTATACTTGGGACAGGAGTATACGAGCAGTACTTC
- TRBD1 TRBJ1-5 TRBV6-5 CASSRQGQGNQPQHF TGTGCCAGCAGCCGACAGGGACAAGGCAATCAGCCCCAGCATTTT
- TRBD1 TRBJ1-4 TRBV27 CASSLFSAGGEKLFF TGTGCCAGCAGTTTATTCTCGGCAGGGGGTGAAAAACTGTTTTTT
- - TRBJ1-6 TRBV30 CAWGSSSYNSPLHF TGTGCCTGGGGGAGCAGCTCCTATAATTCACCCCTCCACTTT
few - TRBJ1-1 TRBV5-4 CASTPRGGNTEAFF TGTGCCAGCACCCCCCGCGGGGGGAACACTGAAGCTTTCTTT
- TRBD2 TRBJ2-7 TRBV30 CAWTTSGSAEQYF TGTGCCTGGACGACTAGCGGGAGTGCCGAGCAGTACTTC
- - TRBJ1-1 TRBV25-1 CASSVSSTEAFF TGTGCCAGCAGTGTATCGAGCACTGAAGCTTTCTTT
few - TRBJ2-1 TRBV5-4 CASSLASAGQRYNEQFF TGTGCCAGCAGCTTGGCTTCCGCGGGACAGCGCTACAATGAGCAGTTCTTC
- - TRBJ2-1 TRBV6-1 CATEKWLF TGTGCCACCGAAAAATGGCTCTTC
- TRBD1 TRBJ1-3 TRBV5-1 CASSRSGTGNSGNTIYF TGCGCCAGCAGCCGCTCCGGGACAGGAAACTCTGGAAACACCATATATTTT
- - TRBJ2-6 TRBV25-1 CASSRASGANVLTF TGTGCCAGCAGTCGCGCCTCTGGGGCCAACGTCCTGACTTTC
- - TRBJ2-5 TRBV6-5 CASSYSIVNLETQYF TGTGCCAGCAGTTACTCGATAGTAAACCTGGAGACCCAGTACTTC
- TRBD2 TRBJ2-7 TRBV27 CASSFRTSGAYEQYF TGTGCCAGCAGTTTCCGGACTAGCGGTGCCTACGAGCAGTACTTC
- TRBD1 TRBJ1-2 TRBV7-2 CASSSQDRNYGYTF TGTGCCAGCAGCTCGCAGGACAGGAACTATGGCTACACCTTC
- TRBD1 TRBJ1-1 TRBV4-2 CASSPTQGGEAFF TGTGCCAGCAGCCCAACGCAGGGGGGTGAAGCTTTCTTT
- - TRBJ2-7 TRBV30 CAWRIQGGVQQYF TGTGCCTGGAGAATTCAAGGGGGGGTACAGCAGTACTTC
- TRBD1 TRBJ1-6 TRBV7-9 CASSLTGDVGSPLHF TGTGCCAGCAGCTTGACAGGGGATGTTGGTTCACCCCTCCACTTT
- - TRBJ2-5 TRBV9 CASSVSQSTQYF TGTGCCAGCAGCGTCTCCCAGTCGACCCAGTACTTC
- - TRBJ1-5 TRBV7-2 CASSREMGGTNQPQHF TGTGCCAGCAGCCGAGAGATGGGGGGGACGAATCAGCCCCAGCATTTT